This T cell receptor beta chain was observed in a study of OX40 agonist ivuxolimab in advanced cancers. Study-wide results and limits: Among the lowest peripheral clonal expansion occurred in 0.1-3.0 mg/kg partial responders.

Sequencing was performed with immunoSEQ multiplex PCR; in TCRdb, only in-frame clones are kept and a portion is missing. The table shows 50,000 or so clones, with roughly 84% occurring only once. On this clone: Its antigen remains unidentified.

CDR3 length: 15 amino acids. CDR1 is LNHDA and CDR2 is SQIVND in the germline V gene (reference sequence). Trimming pared 5 bases from V and 7 bases from J, leaving 17 bases between. Material: CD4+ or CD8+ T cells sorted from blood, obtained in a trial of the OX40 agonist ivuxolimab. The receptor was derived from an adult with an advanced solid tumor such as melanoma, head and neck, liver or kidney cancer. The rearrangement uses TRBV19 and TRBJ1-4; weak D call: TRBD1 (5 bases). This chain's CDR3 is CASSLDAGTSEKLFF. The CDR3 region has the DNA TGTGCCAGTAGTCTCGACGCAGGGACGAGTGAAAAACTGTTTTTT.